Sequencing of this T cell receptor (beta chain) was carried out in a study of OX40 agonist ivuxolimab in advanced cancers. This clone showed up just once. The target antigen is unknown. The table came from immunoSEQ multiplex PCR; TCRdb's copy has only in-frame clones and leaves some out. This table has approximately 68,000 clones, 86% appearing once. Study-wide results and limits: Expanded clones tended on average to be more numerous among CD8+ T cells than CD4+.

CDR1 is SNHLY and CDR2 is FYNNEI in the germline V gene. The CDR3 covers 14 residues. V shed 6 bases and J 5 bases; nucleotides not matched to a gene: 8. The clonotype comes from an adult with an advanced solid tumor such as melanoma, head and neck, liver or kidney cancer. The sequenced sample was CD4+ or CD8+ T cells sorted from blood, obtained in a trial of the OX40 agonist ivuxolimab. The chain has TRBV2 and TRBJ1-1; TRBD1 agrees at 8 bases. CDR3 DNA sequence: TGTGCCAGCAGCGTGGGCAGGGGGCGTACTGAAGCTTTCTTT. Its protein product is CASSVGRGRTEAFF.